The present T cell receptor (beta chain) was sequenced within a study of regulatory T cells in long-lasting Graves disease. Findings and caveats of the study: Analysis covered peripheral blood alone, not thyroid tissue. Patients whose Graves' disease persisted exhibited lower TCR diversity than those newly diagnosed.

Per the germline V gene, CDR1 is SGHNT and CDR2 is YYREEE (reference sequence). Between the trimmed V and J ends, which lost 4 bases and 8 bases, there was a span of 18 bases. This CDR3 is 15 amino acids long. Documented time point: persistent/refractory GD, antithyroid drugs over 5 years with positive TRAb. After RNA was extracted from PBMCs, the TCR library was made from it. The diagnosis of Graves' disease used American Thyroid Association guidelines. Patients were from an endocrinology department in Xi'an, China. Arm-PCR of CDR3 regions and iRepertoire HTBI primers were the basis on which TCR beta libraries were built. TCRdb passed the multiplex PCR reads through MiXCR, listing each CDR3 protein once. The table shows 300,000 to 350,000 distinct CDR3 sequences, with about 19% occurring only once. As to this clonotype: Its antigen remains unknown.

The sequences come from peripheral blood mononuclear cells (PBMCs), collected when the disease was refractory, from a patient treated with antithyroid drugs. The V call is TRBV5-4, the J call TRBJ1-4, with no clear D. This TCR derives from a female donor with Graves disease. The chain's CDR3 is CASSTAGWEKEKLFF. In DNA form, the CDR3 reads TGTGCCAGCAGCACCGCCGGATGGGAGAAGGAAAAACTGTTTTTT.